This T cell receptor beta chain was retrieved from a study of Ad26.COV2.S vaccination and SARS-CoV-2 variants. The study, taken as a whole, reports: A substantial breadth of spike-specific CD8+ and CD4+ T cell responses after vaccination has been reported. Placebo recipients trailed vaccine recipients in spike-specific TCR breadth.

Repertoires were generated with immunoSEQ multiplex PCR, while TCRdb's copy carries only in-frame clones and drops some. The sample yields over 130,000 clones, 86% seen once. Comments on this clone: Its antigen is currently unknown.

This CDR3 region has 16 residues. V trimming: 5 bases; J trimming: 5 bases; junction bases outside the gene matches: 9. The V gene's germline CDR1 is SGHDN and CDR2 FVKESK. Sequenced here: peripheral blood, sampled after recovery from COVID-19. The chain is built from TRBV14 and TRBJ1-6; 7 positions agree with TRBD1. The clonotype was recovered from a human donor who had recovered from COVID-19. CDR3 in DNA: TGTGCCAGCAGCTACGTTGGACAGGCGGATAATTCACCCCTCCACTTT. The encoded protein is CASSYVGQADNSPLHF.